The entry that follows covers one T cell receptor (beta chain) sequence. Its antigen is unknown. This entry is derived from a study of post-analysis software for immune sequencing data. Germline trimming cut 5 bases from V and 2 bases from J; bases unmatched to any gene: 10. The CDR3 is 16 residues long. Per the germline V gene, CDR1 is PRHDT and CDR2 is FYEKMQ (reference sequence). Each TCR beta cDNA library carried unique molecular identifiers. Using its own MiXCR run on the PCR reads, TCRdb lists one record per CDR3 protein. Here the sample spans some 700,000 distinct CDR3 sequences, approximately 60% being singletons. Study-wide findings and caveats: The five TRBV segments detected at higher frequency in patients than in controls included TRBV5-6, TRBV5-1 and TRBV20-1. By F measure, strong co-clustering occurred among samples prepared in the same batch. Significantly lower normalized Chao1 diversity was found in patients with multiple sclerosis relative to controls.

The V call is TRBV13, the J call TRBJ2-3, with 7 bases matching TRBD2. Sequenced input: blood. The sequence came from a girl aged 2 to 9 with multiple sclerosis. CDR3 in amino acids: CASSLRVGTNTDTQYF. The CDR3 DNA is TGTGCCAGCAGCCTCCGCGTTGGGACTAACACAGATACGCAGTATTTT.